This T cell receptor (beta chain) originates from a study of cytomegalovirus exposure and HLA in healthy donors. Overall study results and limits: Another analysis was done later, and it associated 15,000 or so TCR beta sequences with HLA alleles at 0.05 false discovery rate.

The PCR ran on 60 Vbeta and 13 Jbeta primers. Profiling relied on immunoSEQ multiplex PCR, and the TCRdb table lists in-frame clones only, not all of them. The sample contains about 94,000 clones, approximately 80% of which appear only once. Concerning this clone itself: Its target is not known.

Trimming pared 0 bases from V and 5 bases from J, leaving 17 bases between. CDR3 length equals 16 residues. The germline V gene encodes CDR1 SGHRS and CDR2 YFSETQ. V gene TRBV5-1 combines with J gene TRBJ2-5, with TRBD1 as a possible D gene (5 bases). Sequenced sample: PBMCs. The source is a human donor in good health. The CDR3 DNA reads TGCGCCAGCAGCTTGGAGGCTCGGGCAGGGCTGGAGACCCAGTACTTC. It is translated as CASSLEARAGLETQYF.